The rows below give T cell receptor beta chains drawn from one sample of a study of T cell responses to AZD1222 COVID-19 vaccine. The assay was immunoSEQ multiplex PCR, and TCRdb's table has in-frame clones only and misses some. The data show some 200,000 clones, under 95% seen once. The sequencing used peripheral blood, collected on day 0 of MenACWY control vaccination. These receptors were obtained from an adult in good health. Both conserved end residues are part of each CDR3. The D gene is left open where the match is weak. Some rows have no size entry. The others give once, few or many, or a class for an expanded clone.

cdr3_nt: TGCGCCAGCAGCCACACAGGGAAGACCTTGAATTCACCCCTCCACTTT; cdr3_aa: CASSHTGKTLNSPLHF; clone_size: .; j_call: TRBJ1-6; d_call: .; v_call: TRBV4-3
cdr3_nt: TGCAGCGTTGTTCAGGGTTACTATGGCTACACCTTC; cdr3_aa: CSVVQGYYGYTF; clone_size: .; j_call: TRBJ1-2; d_call: .; v_call: TRBV29-1
cdr3_nt: TGCGCCAGCAGCTCGTCAACTGGCGGCACCGGGGAGCTGTTTTTT; cdr3_aa: CASSSSTGGTGELFF; clone_size: .; j_call: TRBJ2-2; d_call: .; v_call: TRBV5-1
cdr3_nt: TGTGCCAGCAGCTTAGCAGGGGACAGGGCCTACAATGAGCAGTTCTTC; cdr3_aa: CASSLAGDRAYNEQFF; clone_size: .; j_call: TRBJ2-1; d_call: TRBD1; v_call: TRBV11-3
cdr3_nt: TGTGCCAGCAGCCAGGGTCTGAGGCGGGTTCAAGAGACCCAGTACTTC; cdr3_aa: CASSQGLRRVQETQYF; clone_size: .; j_call: TRBJ2-5; d_call: .; v_call: TRBV3-1/TRBV3-2
cdr3_nt: TGTGCCAGCAGTGGCAACAGGGGCACGGGCCTGGGAAACACCATATATTTT; cdr3_aa: CASSGNRGTGLGNTIYF; clone_size: .; j_call: TRBJ1-3; d_call: TRBD1; v_call: TRBV6-1
cdr3_nt: TGTGCCTGGAAGTACTCTGGAAACACCATATATTTT; cdr3_aa: CAWKYSGNTIYF; clone_size: .; j_call: TRBJ1-3; d_call: .; v_call: TRBV30
cdr3_nt: TGTGCCAGCGGAAGAACGGGGTTGGCCACTGAAGCTTTCTTT; cdr3_aa: CASGRTGLATEAFF; clone_size: .; j_call: TRBJ1-1; d_call: .; v_call: TRBV2
cdr3_nt: TGTGCCAGCAGTTACTCAATTACAGTGAACACTGAAGCTTTCTTT; cdr3_aa: CASSYSITVNTEAFF; clone_size: .; j_call: TRBJ1-1; d_call: .; v_call: TRBV6-5
cdr3_nt: TGTGCCAGCAGCCTAAAATTCGGGGGGGCTAGGGACACTGAAGCTTTCTTT; cdr3_aa: CASSLKFGGARDTEAFF; clone_size: .; j_call: TRBJ1-1; d_call: .; v_call: TRBV5-4
cdr3_nt: TGTGCCTGGAGTGCCCGCCGGAATCAGCCCCAGCATTTT; cdr3_aa: CAWSARRNQPQHF; clone_size: .; j_call: TRBJ1-5; d_call: .; v_call: TRBV30
cdr3_nt: TGTGCCAGCAGTTTATCGCTACCGGGTACTGAAGCTTTCTTT; cdr3_aa: CASSLSLPGTEAFF; clone_size: .; j_call: TRBJ1-1; d_call: .; v_call: TRBV28
cdr3_nt: TGTGCCAGCAGCTTCCGACGTCAGGGTAGTTCACCCCTCCACTTT; cdr3_aa: CASSFRRQGSSPLHF; clone_size: once; j_call: TRBJ1-6; d_call: .; v_call: TRBV11-2
cdr3_nt: TGTGCCAGTTCCTCACGACAGCTCTACAATGAGCAGTTCTTC; cdr3_aa: CASSSRQLYNEQFF; clone_size: once; j_call: TRBJ2-1; d_call: .; v_call: TRBV19
cdr3_nt: TGTGCCAGCAAGAGACAGGAAATATCACCTGGAAACACCATATATTTT; cdr3_aa: CASKRQEISPGNTIYF; clone_size: once; j_call: TRBJ1-3; d_call: .; v_call: TRBV2
cdr3_nt: TGTGCCAGCAGCCAAGAAGCGGGAAGCTCCTACGAGCAGTACTTC; cdr3_aa: CASSQEAGSSYEQYF; clone_size: .; j_call: TRBJ2-7; d_call: TRBD2; v_call: TRBV4-2
cdr3_nt: TGTGCCACCAGCAGAGCCGTGCTACTAGCGGGGGGGTCCCCTCGGGGCAATGAGCAGTTCTTC; cdr3_aa: CATSRAVLLAGGSPRGNEQFF; clone_size: .; j_call: TRBJ2-1; d_call: TRBD2; v_call: TRBV15
cdr3_nt: TGCGCCAGCAGCCAAGACGCTGAGGAGAAGGGGGACACTGAAGCTTTCTTT; cdr3_aa: CASSQDAEEKGDTEAFF; clone_size: .; j_call: TRBJ1-1; d_call: .; v_call: TRBV4-3
cdr3_nt: TGTGCCAGCAGCTTAGTCGGGACAGCTTTAAATGAAAAACTGTTTTTT; cdr3_aa: CASSLVGTALNEKLFF; clone_size: .; j_call: TRBJ1-4; d_call: TRBD1; v_call: TRBV7-2
cdr3_nt: TGTGCCAGCAGCTTAGGCAGCAGAGGGTTCAATCAGCCCCAGCATTTT; cdr3_aa: CASSLGSRGFNQPQHF; clone_size: .; j_call: TRBJ1-5; d_call: .; v_call: TRBV13
cdr3_nt: TGTGCCAGCTCACCGTCACCAGGGGGGAATGAAAAACTGTTTTTT; cdr3_aa: CASSPSPGGNEKLFF; clone_size: few; j_call: TRBJ1-4; d_call: TRBD1; v_call: TRBV18
cdr3_nt: TGCAGCGACCTCGTCGGACTTATGAACACTGAAGCTTTCTTT; cdr3_aa: CSDLVGLMNTEAFF; clone_size: few; j_call: TRBJ1-1; d_call: .; v_call: TRBV29-1
cdr3_nt: TGTGCCAGCAGCCAAGATACGGGAGCCTCTAACTATGGCTACACCTTC; cdr3_aa: CASSQDTGASNYGYTF; clone_size: .; j_call: TRBJ1-2; d_call: .; v_call: TRBV14
cdr3_nt: TGTGCCAGCAGCTTGAAGCGGGGGGGCCACGAGCAGTACTTC; cdr3_aa: CASSLKRGGHEQYF; clone_size: .; j_call: TRBJ2-7; d_call: TRBD2; v_call: TRBV5-4
cdr3_nt: TGTGCCAGCAGTTACGGGGGGACAGCGAACTATGGCTACACCTTC; cdr3_aa: CASSYGGTANYGYTF; clone_size: .; j_call: TRBJ1-2; d_call: TRBD1; v_call: TRBV6-5
cdr3_nt: TGTGCCAGCAGTGAAATGGGCAGGGGCGGGCGTGAAAAACTGTTTTTT; cdr3_aa: CASSEMGRGGREKLFF; clone_size: once; j_call: TRBJ1-4; d_call: .; v_call: TRBV25-1
cdr3_nt: TGTGCCAGTAGTATCAGTACCTCAGCAGATACGCAGTATTTT; cdr3_aa: CASSISTSADTQYF; clone_size: .; j_call: TRBJ2-3; d_call: .; v_call: TRBV19
cdr3_nt: TGTGCCAGCAGCCAAGGTGTCAGGAGCAATTCACCCCTCCACTTT; cdr3_aa: CASSQGVRSNSPLHF; clone_size: .; j_call: TRBJ1-6; d_call: .; v_call: TRBV3-1/TRBV3-2
cdr3_nt: TGTGCCAGCAGTCCCCGTGGGGGGCGGATTGAAGCTTTCTTT; cdr3_aa: CASSPRGGRIEAFF; clone_size: .; j_call: TRBJ1-1; d_call: .; v_call: TRBV2
cdr3_nt: TGTGCCAGCAGTGCCCAGGGGGCTGTTAATTCACCCCTCCACTTT; cdr3_aa: CASSAQGAVNSPLHF; clone_size: .; j_call: TRBJ1-6; d_call: TRBD1; v_call: TRBV2
cdr3_nt: TGCGCCAGCAGCCAAGATACACCCCGGCAGGGCGCAGGAAACACCATATATTTT; cdr3_aa: CASSQDTPRQGAGNTIYF; clone_size: .; j_call: TRBJ1-3; d_call: .; v_call: TRBV4-1
cdr3_nt: TGTGCCAGCTCAAGGACAGGTGGGAACACAGATACGCAGTATTTT; cdr3_aa: CASSRTGGNTDTQYF; clone_size: .; j_call: TRBJ2-3; d_call: TRBD1; v_call: TRBV18
cdr3_nt: TGTGCCAGCAGCTTAGAGACAGGGAGGGGAGAGACCCAGTACTTC; cdr3_aa: CASSLETGRGETQYF; clone_size: .; j_call: TRBJ2-5; d_call: .; v_call: TRBV13
cdr3_nt: TGCGCCAGCAGCTTTGGTAGCGGGGGAGAAGAGACCCAGTACTTC; cdr3_aa: CASSFGSGGEETQYF; clone_size: .; j_call: TRBJ2-5; d_call: TRBD2; v_call: TRBV5-1
cdr3_nt: TGTGCCAGCTCACTGGACCGGACTAACTATGGCTACACCTTC; cdr3_aa: CASSLDRTNYGYTF; clone_size: .; j_call: TRBJ1-2; d_call: .; v_call: TRBV18
cdr3_nt: TGTGCCAGGGGCCCCCTTACCTTC; cdr3_aa: CARGPLTF; clone_size: .; j_call: TRBJ1-2; d_call: .; v_call: TRBV5-3
cdr3_nt: TGTGCCAGCAGGCCTATTACAGGGGTTCAAGGTGGAAACACCATATATTTT; cdr3_aa: CASRPITGVQGGNTIYF; clone_size: once; j_call: TRBJ1-3; d_call: TRBD1; v_call: TRBV2
cdr3_nt: TGTGCCAGCAGCCTTCGAGATGTTTTGACAGATACGCAGTATTTT; cdr3_aa: CASSLRDVLTDTQYF; clone_size: .; j_call: TRBJ2-3; d_call: .; v_call: TRBV5-4
cdr3_nt: TGCGCCAGCAGCTTAGGACAGGGGGTAGCTTCACCCCTCCACTTT; cdr3_aa: CASSLGQGVASPLHF; clone_size: .; j_call: TRBJ1-6; d_call: TRBD1; v_call: TRBV5-1
cdr3_nt: TGTGCCAGCAGTTTACGGGACAGTTGGTCTGGCTACACCTTC; cdr3_aa: CASSLRDSWSGYTF; clone_size: once; j_call: TRBJ1-2; d_call: TRBD1; v_call: TRBV28
cdr3_nt: TGTGCCAGCATTCATCCTCGCCGCACAGATACGCAGTATTTT; cdr3_aa: CASIHPRRTDTQYF; clone_size: .; j_call: TRBJ2-3; d_call: .; v_call: TRBV2
cdr3_nt: TGTGCCAGCAGCTTGGCGAAAGGCAGGGGATGGGACACTGAAGCTTTCTTT; cdr3_aa: CASSLAKGRGWDTEAFF; clone_size: .; j_call: TRBJ1-1; d_call: .; v_call: TRBV5-4
cdr3_nt: TGTGCCAGCAGCTTAACAGGGAGCTCCTACAATGAGCAGTTCTTC; cdr3_aa: CASSLTGSSYNEQFF; clone_size: .; j_call: TRBJ2-1; d_call: .; v_call: TRBV5-5
cdr3_nt: TGTGCCAGCAGCCAGGAAGATGTTGAGAGGGGATCCGGGGAGCTGTTTTTT; cdr3_aa: CASSQEDVERGSGELFF; clone_size: .; j_call: TRBJ2-2; d_call: .; v_call: TRBV3-1/TRBV3-2
cdr3_nt: TGTGCCAGTAGTATAGATCACGGGACAGTCAATCAGCCCCAGCATTTT; cdr3_aa: CASSIDHGTVNQPQHF; clone_size: .; j_call: TRBJ1-5; d_call: TRBD1; v_call: TRBV19
cdr3_nt: TGTGCCAGCAGTTACGATAGGACCTACGAGCAGTACTTC; cdr3_aa: CASSYDRTYEQYF; clone_size: .; j_call: TRBJ2-7; d_call: .; v_call: TRBV6-2/TRBV6-3
cdr3_nt: TGCGCCAGCAGCAGGGGACAGGCCAATGAAAAACTGTTTTTT; cdr3_aa: CASSRGQANEKLFF; clone_size: .; j_call: TRBJ1-4; d_call: TRBD1; v_call: TRBV5-1
cdr3_nt: TGTGCCTGGACCTCAGGGGCACCCCTCCACTTT; cdr3_aa: CAWTSGAPLHF; clone_size: .; j_call: TRBJ1-6; d_call: .; v_call: TRBV30
cdr3_nt: TGTGCCAGCAGCTTGGGTTACAATGAGCAGTTCTTC; cdr3_aa: CASSLGYNEQFF; clone_size: .; j_call: TRBJ2-1; d_call: .; v_call: TRBV7-9
cdr3_nt: TGCGCCAGCAGCCAAGGTAGAGTTGGGACAGGGGCCTATGGCTACACCTTC; cdr3_aa: CASSQGRVGTGAYGYTF; clone_size: .; j_call: TRBJ1-2; d_call: TRBD1; v_call: TRBV4-1